The sample holds one count of the clone carrying this TCR beta chain. This entry comes from a study of blood T cell repertoires in COVID-19. Whole-study context: Samples of COVID-19 (acute and convalescent) were obtained from the United States, Italy and Spain. PBMCs, B-cell-depleted T cells, or T cells were the source of the cDNA or gDNA that made up the material.

The CDR3 is made up of 16 amino acids. The germline gives CDR1 LNHDA, CDR2 SQIVND (reference sequence). The V segment lost 6 bases and the J segment 1 base; nucleotides outside the gene matches: 9. Source study methods: For nucleated cells, counts were estimated from reference gene primer amplification. Using immunoSEQ multiplex PCR, the repertoire was profiled, and TCRdb retains in-frame clones only, with some absent. V and J calls and clone size are as listed in that table; D and trimming were resolved from the DNA. Among about 55,000 clones listed, approximately 80% were seen once. Material: peripheral blood. The V call is TRBV19, the J call TRBJ1-5; TRBD1 aligns across 7 bases. The receptor was derived from a human donor in a cohort sampled during active or convalescent COVID-19. CDR3 region: CASSRTGDPSNQPQHF. CDR3 DNA: TGTGCCAGTAGCCGTACAGGGGACCCGAGCAATCAGCCCCAGCATTTT.